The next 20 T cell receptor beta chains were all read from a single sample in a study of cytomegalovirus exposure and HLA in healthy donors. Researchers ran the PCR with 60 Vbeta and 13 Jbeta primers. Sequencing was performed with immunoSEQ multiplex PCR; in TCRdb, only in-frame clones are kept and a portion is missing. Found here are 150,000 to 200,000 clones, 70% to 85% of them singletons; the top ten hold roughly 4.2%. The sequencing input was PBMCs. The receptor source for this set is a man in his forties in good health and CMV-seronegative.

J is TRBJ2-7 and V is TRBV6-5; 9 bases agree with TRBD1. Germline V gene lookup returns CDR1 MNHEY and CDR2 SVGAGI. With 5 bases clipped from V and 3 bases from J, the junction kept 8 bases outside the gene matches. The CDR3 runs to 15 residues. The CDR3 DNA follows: TGTGCCAGCAGTCCATCCGGGACAGGGATCTACGAGCAGTACTTC. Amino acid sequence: CASSPSGTGIYEQYF.

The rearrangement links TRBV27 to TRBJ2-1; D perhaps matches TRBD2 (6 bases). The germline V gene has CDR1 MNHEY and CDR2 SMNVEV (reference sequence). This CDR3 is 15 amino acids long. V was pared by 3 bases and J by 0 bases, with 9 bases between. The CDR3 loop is CASSLGGSSYNEQFF. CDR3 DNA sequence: TGTGCCAGCAGTTTGGGGGGAAGCTCCTACAATGAGCAGTTCTTC.

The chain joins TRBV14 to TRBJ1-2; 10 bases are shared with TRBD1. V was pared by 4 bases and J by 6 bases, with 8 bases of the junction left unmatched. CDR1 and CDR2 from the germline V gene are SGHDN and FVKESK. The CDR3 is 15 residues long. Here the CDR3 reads CASSRRTGGRDGYTF. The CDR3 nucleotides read TGTGCCAGCAGCCGCCGGACAGGGGGGAGGGATGGCTACACCTTC.

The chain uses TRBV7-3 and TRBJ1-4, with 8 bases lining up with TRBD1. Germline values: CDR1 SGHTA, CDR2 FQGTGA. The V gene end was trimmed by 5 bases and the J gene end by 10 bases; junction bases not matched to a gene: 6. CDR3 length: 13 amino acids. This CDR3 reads CASSEGQGGKLFF. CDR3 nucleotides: TGTGCCAGCAGCGAAGGACAGGGAGGAAAACTGTTTTTT.

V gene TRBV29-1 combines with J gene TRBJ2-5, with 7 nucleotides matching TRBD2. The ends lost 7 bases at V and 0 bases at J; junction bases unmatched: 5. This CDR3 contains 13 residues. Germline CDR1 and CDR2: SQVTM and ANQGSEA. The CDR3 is CSAIGGDQETQYF. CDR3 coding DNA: TGCAGCGCGATTGGGGGGGACCAAGAGACCCAGTACTTC.

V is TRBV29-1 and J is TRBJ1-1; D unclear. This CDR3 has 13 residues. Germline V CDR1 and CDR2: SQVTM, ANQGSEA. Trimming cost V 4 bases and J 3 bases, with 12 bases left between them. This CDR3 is CSVVGRAHTEAFF. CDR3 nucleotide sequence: TGCAGCGTTGTGGGCAGAGCCCACACTGAAGCTTTCTTT.

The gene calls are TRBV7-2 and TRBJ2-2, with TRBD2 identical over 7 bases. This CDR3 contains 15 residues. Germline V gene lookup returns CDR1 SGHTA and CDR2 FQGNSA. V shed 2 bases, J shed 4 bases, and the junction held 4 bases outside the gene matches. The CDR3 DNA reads TGTGCCAGCAGCTTATTCGGGGGGAGCACCGGGGAGCTGTTTTTT. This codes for CASSLFGGSTGELFF.

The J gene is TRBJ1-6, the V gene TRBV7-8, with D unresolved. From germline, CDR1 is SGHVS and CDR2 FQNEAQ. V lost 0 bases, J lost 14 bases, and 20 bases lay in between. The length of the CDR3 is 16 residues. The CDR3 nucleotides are TGTGCCAGCAGCTTAGCGTCTGAGGTCTACACCAAGACCCTCCACTTT. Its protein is CASSLASEVYTKTLHF.

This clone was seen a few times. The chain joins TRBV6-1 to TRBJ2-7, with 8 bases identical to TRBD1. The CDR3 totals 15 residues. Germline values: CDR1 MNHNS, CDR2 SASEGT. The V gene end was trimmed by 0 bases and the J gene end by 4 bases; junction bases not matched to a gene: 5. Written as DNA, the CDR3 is TGTGCCAGCAGTGAAGCACCGGACAGGGCTTACGAGCAGTACTTC. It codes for CASSEAPDRAYEQYF.

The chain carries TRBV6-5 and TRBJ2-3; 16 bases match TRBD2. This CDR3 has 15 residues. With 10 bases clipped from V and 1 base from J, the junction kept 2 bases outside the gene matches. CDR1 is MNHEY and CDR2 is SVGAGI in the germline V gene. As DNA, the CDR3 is TGTGCCACCGGGACTAGCGGGGGGGGCACAGATACGCAGTATTTT. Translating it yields CATGTSGGGTDTQYF.

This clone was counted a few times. CDR3 loop: CSVGAGDTQYF. The DNA for the CDR3 is TGCAGCGTTGGGGCAGGGGATACGCAGTATTTT. This sequence joins TRBV29-1 and TRBJ2-3; TRBD1 is a possible D gene (5 bases). From germline, CDR1 is SQVTM and CDR2 ANQGSEA. V was cut by 4 bases and J by 6 bases, with 8 bases left in between. This CDR3 has 11 amino acids.

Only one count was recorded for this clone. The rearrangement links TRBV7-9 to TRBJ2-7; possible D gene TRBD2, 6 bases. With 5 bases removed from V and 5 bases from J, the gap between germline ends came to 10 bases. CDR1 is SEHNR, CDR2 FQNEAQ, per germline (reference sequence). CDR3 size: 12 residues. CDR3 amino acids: CASSPREDEQYF. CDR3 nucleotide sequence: TGTGCCAGCAGCCCCAGGGAGGACGAGCAGTACTTC.

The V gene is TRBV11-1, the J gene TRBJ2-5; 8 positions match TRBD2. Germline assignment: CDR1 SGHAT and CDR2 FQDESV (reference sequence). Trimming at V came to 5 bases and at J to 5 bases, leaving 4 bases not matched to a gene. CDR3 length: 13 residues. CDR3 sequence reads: CASSPGTRETQYF. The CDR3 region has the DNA TGTGCCAGCAGCCCCGGGACTAGGGAGACCCAGTACTTC. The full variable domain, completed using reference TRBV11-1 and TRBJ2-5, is EAEVAQSPRYKITEKSQAVAFWCDPISGHATLYWYRQILGQGPELLVQFQDESVVDDSQLPKDRFSAERLKGVDSTLKIQPAELGDSAMYLCASSPGTRETQYFGPGTRLLVL.

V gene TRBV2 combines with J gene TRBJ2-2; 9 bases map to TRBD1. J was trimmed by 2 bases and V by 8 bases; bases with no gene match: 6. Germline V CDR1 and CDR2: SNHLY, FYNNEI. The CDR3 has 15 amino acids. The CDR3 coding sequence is TGTGCCAGCGGGGTGGGACAGGGTAACACCGGGGAGCTGTTTTTT. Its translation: CASGVGQGNTGELFF.

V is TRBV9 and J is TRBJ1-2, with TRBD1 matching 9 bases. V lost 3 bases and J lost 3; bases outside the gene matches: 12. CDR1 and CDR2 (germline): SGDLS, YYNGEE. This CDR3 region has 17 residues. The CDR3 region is CASSALLGQGNDYGYTF. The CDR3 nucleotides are TGTGCCAGCAGCGCCCTCTTGGGACAGGGAAACGACTATGGCTACACCTTC.

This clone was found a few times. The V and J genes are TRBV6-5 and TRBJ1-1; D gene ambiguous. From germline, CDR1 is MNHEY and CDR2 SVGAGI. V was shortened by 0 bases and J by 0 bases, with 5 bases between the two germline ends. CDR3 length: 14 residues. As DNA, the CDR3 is TGTGCCAGCAGTTACTCGGCAATGAACACTGAAGCTTTCTTT. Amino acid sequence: CASSYSAMNTEAFF.

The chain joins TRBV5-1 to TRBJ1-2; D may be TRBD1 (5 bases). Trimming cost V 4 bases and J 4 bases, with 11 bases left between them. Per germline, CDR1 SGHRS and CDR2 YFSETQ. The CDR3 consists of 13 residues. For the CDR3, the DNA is TGCGCCAGCAGCCCGGGGGGGACCTATGGCTACACCTTC. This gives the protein CASSPGGTYGYTF.

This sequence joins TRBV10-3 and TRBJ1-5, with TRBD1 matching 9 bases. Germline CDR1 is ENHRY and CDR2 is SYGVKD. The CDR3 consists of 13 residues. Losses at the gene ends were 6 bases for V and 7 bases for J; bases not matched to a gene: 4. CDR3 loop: CAISRQGEQPQHF. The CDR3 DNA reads TGTGCCATCAGCCGACAGGGGGAGCAGCCCCAGCATTTT.

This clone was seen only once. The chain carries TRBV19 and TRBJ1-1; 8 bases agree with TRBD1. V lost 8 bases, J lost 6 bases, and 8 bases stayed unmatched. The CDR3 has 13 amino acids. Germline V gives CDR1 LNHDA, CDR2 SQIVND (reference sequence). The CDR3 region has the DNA TGTGCCAGTCACGGACAGGGAGCATCTGAAGCTTTCTTT. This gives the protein CASHGQGASEAFF.

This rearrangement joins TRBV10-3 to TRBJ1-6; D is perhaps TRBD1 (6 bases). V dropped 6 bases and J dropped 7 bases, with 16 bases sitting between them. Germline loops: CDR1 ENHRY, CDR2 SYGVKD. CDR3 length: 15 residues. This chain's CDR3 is CAISDLAGANSPLHF. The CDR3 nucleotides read TGTGCCATCAGCGACCTAGCAGGGGCAAATTCACCCCTCCACTTT.